This TCR beta chain was found in a study of blood T cells in healthy people across ages. Study results and caveats: Long-lived donors had more naive CD4+ cells and higher diversity than aged donors. Among T cells, TCR beta diversity per million cells dropped roughly linearly as age rose.

Through a sample-barcoded 5' primer and a J-beta primer mix, a second PCR was run for roughly 6 to 11 cycles. TCRdb called the 5' RACE reads again in MiXCR, with one record for every CDR3 protein. This table holds roughly 730,000 distinct CDR3 sequences, around three fifths found once. Notes on this clonotype: Its specificity is not known.

The sequence came from a man aged 35-49 years in good health. The sequenced sample was blood.

CDR3 in amino acids: CASSPAGSGQETQYF. The CDR3 coding sequence is TGCGCCAGCAGCCCCGCGGGGAGCGGTCAAGAGACCCAGTACTTC. The V call is TRBV5-1, the J call TRBJ2-5; TRBD2 is a possible D gene (6 bases). Germline CDR1 is SGHRS and CDR2 is YFSETQ. This CDR3 is 15 amino acids long. Between the trimmed V and J ends, which lost 4 bases and 2 bases, there was a span of 15 bases.